Sequencing of this TCR beta chain was carried out in a study of STAT5B mutations in CD4+ large granular lymphocyte leukemia (dated 2022 in TCRdb). Context from the whole study: When cryopreserved patient cells were available, CD8+ cells were removed first, and anti-CD4 microbeads were then used for selection. The TCRbeta repertoires of CD4+ T-cell large granular lymphocyte leukemia patients were compared with the TCRbeta repertoires of healthy blood donors. Flow cytometry on FACSCanto II or FACSVerse showed that the purified fractions were more than 95% pure among lymphocytes. On the study overall, not on this receptor specifically: Enrichment of TRBV06-family usage was observed among the top patient clones (8/27) relative to healthy controls (2/35). The data were not HLA-matched, and the relatively small sample size could explain the higher clonality seen in CD4+ compared with CD8+ T-LGLL. Compared with healthy CD4+ repertoires, CD4-sorted patient repertoires appeared more clonal, and this difference remained even after the putative leukemic clones were removed. Main leukemic clonotypes were private to each patient, although around 24% of the main leukemic clonotypes were found at low frequency in the non-leukemic repertoires of other patients. The sources of patient cells varied, and only 6 or 7 CD4-sorted patient samples were included in the clonality comparison with healthy controls.

Patients with CD4+ T-LGLL were recruited at hematology units in Padova (Italy), Helsinki (Finland) and Shinshu (Japan). Patient samples were bead-purified CD4+, CD4+CD8+, CD57+ or CD56+ fractions, or unselected PBMC, depending on sample availability. The TCRbeta data from patients were combined with somatic STAT5B mutation profiles that came from deep amplicon sequencing of the same DNA. All TCR-sequenced material derived from peripheral blood: patient blood samples and healthy donor buffy coats. Ficoll-Hypaque gradient centrifugation was used to isolate peripheral blood mononuclear cells. Genomic DNA was extracted using the Gentra Puregene Cell and Tissue kit, and a Qubit 2.0 fluorometer was used to quantify it. Worth noting for this clone: The antigen it binds to is not known. Per-base quality was not reported, and no clone a single base away is much larger than it.

The immunoSEQ assay at survey resolution was applied to genomic DNA for sequencing of TCRbeta rearrangements. The original pipeline was this. Any clonotype making up more than 5% of the repertoire was considered a putative leukemic clone, which gave 55 to 60 such clones in some 30 patients. In the TCR sequencing data, the smallest productive clonotype frequency that could be detected was 2.59 x 10-5. Only productive TCRbeta rearrangements, defined as complete and in-frame sequences, were included in the analyses. Sample clonality was computed as Simpson clonality in the immunoSEQ Analyzer version 3.0. Clones were grouped by frequency into very rare, small, medium, large (1-20%) or hyperexpanded (>20%) categories. Generation probabilities were estimated with OLGA 1.2.3, V-gene circos plots were made with VDJtools, specificities were searched in VDJdb, and CDR3 motifs were identified with GLIPH. Not all clones reach the TCRdb copy of this immuneACCESS table, which keeps in-frame sequences only. Checked studies attribute under half of the gap to unresolved V genes and leave the rest unexplained. Clone size and V and J calls were adopted from that table, with D and trimming inferred from the DNA. This sample comprises about 6,300 clones, 74% of them detected only once. The leading ten clones occupy under 2% of the sample.

V is shortened by 6 bases, J by 0 bases, and the region joining them spans 11 bases. The germline V gene gives CDR1 as ENHRY and CDR2 as SYGVKD. The CDR3 starts with the cysteine, ends with the phenylalanine, and has 15 residues. Only CDR3 DNA is held: 45 bases, read in frame from base 1. The sequenced sample was PBMCs. The sequence is built from TRBV10-3 and TRBJ2-2; the D region possibly corresponds to TRBD2 (5 bases align). This clonotype originated in a woman between 65 and 79 years old with CD4+ T-cell large granular lymphocyte leukemia. DNA sequence: TGTGCCATCAGCGAGAGGGCGACGAACACCGGGGAGCTGTTTTTT. Its product reads: CAISERATNTGELFF.